This TCR beta chain was identified in a study of T cells after yellow fever vaccination (dated by TCRdb to between 2018 and 2021). Regarding the research as a whole: The SMART-Seq v4 Ultra Low Input RNA kit was used to prepare libraries from fractions with low cell numbers. To track T-cell clones before and after primary and booster YFV17D yellow fever vaccination, bulk TCR alpha and beta repertoires were sequenced longitudinally. Two healthy male donors made up the cohort, one aged 18 to 29 years and the other aged 30 to 39 years. Blood was collected at multiple timepoints before and after primary and secondary immunization, and bulk PBMC replicates and cell subsets were isolated.

The CDR3 covers 13 residues, taking in both the cysteine and the phenylalanine. The DNA shown is the 39-base CDR3, in frame from base 1. The germline V gene encodes CDR1 SGHTA and CDR2 FQGTGA. V is reduced by 2 bases and J by 11 bases, leaving a spacing of 14 bases between them. Worth noting for this clonotype: Base qualities are not provided; no much larger clone lies one nucleotide away.

Per the publication, the treatment or condition label means: live attenuated yellow fever vaccine strain. A standard Ficoll-Paque protocol was used to isolate PBMCs from peripheral blood. Epitope-specific CD8 T cells were sorted with a dextramer loaded with the yellow fever NS4B epitope peptide, and anti-CD3 and anti-CD8 staining was applied. TriZol was used to extract RNA from bulk PBMCs, from CD4 and CD8 fractions, and from dextramer-positive and dextramer-negative fractions. TCR cDNA was synthesized by 5'RACE template switching, through which a universal primer site and unique molecular identifiers were introduced. Priming of cDNA synthesis was performed from both the TCR alpha and TCR beta constant segments. Two PCR steps were used to amplify libraries, with sample barcodes and sequencing adapters being added in the second step. Sequencing of libraries was performed on Illumina HiSeq 2500 (2x100 bp) or NovaSeq (2x150 bp). The authors processed their data as follows. MIGEC handled demultiplexing of reads and collapsing into UMI consensus sequences, while MiXCR performed V(D)J alignment. Vaccine-responding clonotypes were identified with edgeR using replicate PBMC samples, with FDR below 0.01 and a log2 fold change above 5 up to day 15 being required. Bulk clonotypes were assigned CD4 or CD8 identity according to which sequenced CD4 or CD8 repertoire held them at higher abundance. A clonotype counted as NS4B-specific if enriched at least 10-fold in dextramer-positive versus dextramer-negative fractions, with CD4-biased clonotypes left out. TCRdb trimmed public reads at Q25 via fastp, called clones via MiXCR and kept in-frame beta chains. When rows share a CDR3 protein, they turn into one entry using the most common DNA and genes. These V and J calls rely on TCRdb rather than the paper's analysis. The sample table lists roughly 85,000 distinct CDR3 sequences, roughly 13% of them with a count of one. Of the sample, around 23% is held by the ten largest clones.

Overall results and qualifications from the work: Compared with the primary T-cell response, the secondary T-cell response was faster but weaker, reaching its peak on day 5 rather than on day 15. Most clones expanded after primary vaccination were re-detected after the booster (almost 98% of CD4 and about nine tenths of CD8), suggesting broad memory maintenance. A small share of clonotypes was detected in both CD4 and CD8 compartments, with the overlap likely arising from convergent recombination. Because only a couple of donors were included in the study, the extent to which the findings can be generalized is limited. Computational filtering was required because FACS-sorted repertoires could contain abundant contaminating clonotypes from the bulk population.

The sample here was CD8+ T cells not binding an NS4B(214-222) dextramer, sorted from PBMCs, taken roughly 23 days after the first yellow fever vaccination. What the cell subset or site label conveys for this sample: NS4B epitope dextramer-negative CD8 T cells. The sequence was obtained from a man younger than 35 who received the YFV17D yellow fever vaccine. The chain couples TRBV7-3 to TRBJ2-3; confidence is insufficient to name the D gene. The CDR3 protein sequence reads: CASSLGFSPQQYF. Here is the DNA: TGTGCCAGCAGCTTAGGCTTCTCCCCTCAGCAGTATTTT. The CDR3 plus the reference TRBV7-3 and TRBJ2-3 genes for the other parts give the full variable domain: GAGVSQTPSNKVTEKGKYVELRCDPISGHTALYWYRQSLGQGPEFLIYFQGTGAADDSGLPNDRFFAVRPEGSVSTLKIQRTERGDSAVYLCASSLGFSPQQYFGPGTRLTVL.